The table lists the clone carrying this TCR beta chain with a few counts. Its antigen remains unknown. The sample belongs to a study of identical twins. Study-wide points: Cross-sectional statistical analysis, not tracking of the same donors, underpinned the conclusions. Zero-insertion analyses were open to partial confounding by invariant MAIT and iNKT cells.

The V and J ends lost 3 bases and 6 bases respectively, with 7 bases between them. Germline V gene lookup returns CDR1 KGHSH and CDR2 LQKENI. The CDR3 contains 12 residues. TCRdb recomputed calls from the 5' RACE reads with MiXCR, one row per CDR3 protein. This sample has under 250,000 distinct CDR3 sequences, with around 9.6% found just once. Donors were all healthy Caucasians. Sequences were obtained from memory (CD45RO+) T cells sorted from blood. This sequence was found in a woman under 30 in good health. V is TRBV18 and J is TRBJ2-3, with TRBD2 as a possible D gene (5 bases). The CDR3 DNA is TGTGCCAGCTCACCCGACTACGATACGCAGTATTTT. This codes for CASSPDYDTQYF.